Shown below are 32 T cell receptor beta chains from a single sample sequenced in a study of Ad26.COV2.S vaccination and SARS-CoV-2 variants. Using immunoSEQ multiplex PCR, the repertoire was profiled, and TCRdb retains in-frame clones only, with some absent. The sample gives about 430,000 clones, around 90% of which show up once; approximately 12% is in the top ten. Treatment of the sample: about 20 received Ad26.COV2.S at low or high dose, single or two shots; 5 received placebo; per-sample allocation not given. Collection of samples fell on day 63 after the first vaccine or placebo injection. Sequences were derived from peripheral blood, sampled in a trial of Ad26.COV2.S vaccine versus placebo. The receptors shown here come from a person aged 18 to 65 who received the Ad26.COV2.S COVID-19 vaccine or a placebo.

J is TRBJ1-3 and V is TRBV9, with 7 bases matching TRBD1. The junction had 13 bases not matched to a gene; V was cut back by 3 bases and J by 7 bases. Germline CDR1 and CDR2: SGDLS and YYNGEE. The CDR3 extends over 16 amino acids. CDR3 bases: TGTGCCAGCAGCGCCGGGATACAGGGGTTTCTGAACACCATATATTTT. It yields the protein CASSAGIQGFLNTIYF.

This chain connects TRBV6-4 to TRBJ2-3; TRBD1 is a possible D gene (5 bases). Germline V gene data show CDR1 as MRHNA and CDR2 as SNTAGT. The CDR3 is 13 residues long. Trimming took 2 bases from V and 7 from J, leaving 10 bases between them. CDR3 protein: CASSDVKGNTQYF. CDR3 nucleotide sequence: TGTGCCAGCAGTGACGTTAAGGGGAATACGCAGTATTTT.

This chain joins TRBV4-3 and TRBJ2-1; D ambiguous. The CDR3 consists of 15 residues. V gave up 4 bases and J gave up 0 bases, with 10 bases separating them. Germline V gives CDR1 LGHNA, CDR2 YSLEER. CDR3 sequence (DNA): TGCGCCAGCAGCCCCGGTATAGGCTCCTACAATGAGCAGTTCTTC. Translated: CASSPGIGSYNEQFF.

This clone was seen a single time. As DNA, the CDR3 is TGTGCCTGGAGTGAGGGACTCTCCTACGAGCAGTACTTC. Its protein is CAWSEGLSYEQYF. The chain recombines TRBV30 with TRBJ2-7, with D possibly matching TRBD2 (6 bases). Germline assignment: CDR1 GTSNPN and CDR2 SVGIG (reference sequence). The V and J ends lost 1 base and 0 bases respectively, with 7 bases between them. There are 13 residues in the CDR3.

The chain joins TRBV7-9 to TRBJ2-3; the D is unclear. V was clipped by 4 bases and J by 5 bases, with 10 bases between them. This CDR3 has 13 residues. In germline, CDR1 is SEHNR, CDR2 FQNEAQ (reference sequence). In nucleotides, the CDR3 is TGTGCCAGCAGCTCCGGGTATCAAGATACGCAGTATTTT. This sequence encodes CASSSGYQDTQYF. Drawing the rest from reference TRBV7-9 and TRBJ2-3, the complete variable domain is DTGVSQNPRHKITKRGQNVTFRCDPISEHNRLYWYRQTLGQGPEFLTYFQNEAQLEKSRLLSDRFSAERPKGSFSTLEIQRTEQGDSAMYLCASSSGYQDTQYFGPGTRLTVL.

This chain connects TRBV7-2 to TRBJ2-3; 7 bases agree with TRBD2. Unmatched junction bases numbered 10, after V lost 2 bases and J lost 2 bases. Germline V lookup: CDR1 SGHTA, CDR2 FQGNSA. The CDR3 totals 17 residues. The CDR3 DNA is TGTGCCAGCAGCTTAATCCGTCTAGCGGTTCCCACAGATACGCAGTATTTT. Residues: CASSLIRLAVPTDTQYF.

This chain connects TRBV3-1 (or the pseudogene TRBV3-2) to TRBJ2-5; TRBD2 aligns across 8 bases. V lost 0 bases and J lost 5; bases outside the gene matches: 11. CDR1 and CDR2 from the germline V gene are LGHDT and YNNKEL (reference sequence). The CDR3 has 17 amino acids. CDR3 in DNA: TGTGCCAGCAGCCAAGACCACAGCGGGAGCGGCACGGAGACCCAGTACTTC. The encoded protein is CASSQDHSGSGTETQYF.

A single count supports this clone. The CDR3 coding sequence is TGTGCCAGCAGCGGGCGGGATTTAAAGACAGGACCTCTACCTTCACCCCTCCACTTT. The encoded protein is CASSGRDLKTGPLPSPLHF. The chain employs TRBV5-6 and TRBJ1-6; weak D call: TRBD1 (6 bases). Trimming pared 4 bases from V and 9 bases from J, leaving 29 bases between. This CDR3 is built from 19 residues. Germline V gene data show CDR1 as SGHDT and CDR2 as YYEEEE. The full variable domain, its missing parts supplied by reference TRBV5-6 and TRBJ1-6, is DAGVTQSPTHLIKTRGQQVTLRCSPKSGHDTVSWYQQALGQGPQFIFQYYEEEERQRGNFPDRFSGHQFPNYSSELNVNALLLGDSALYLCASSGRDLKTGPLPSPLHFGNGTRLTVT.

The chain has TRBV19 and TRBJ1-3; D is uncertain. Trimming cost V 7 bases and J 0 bases, with 4 bases left between them. Germline V gene lookup returns CDR1 LNHDA and CDR2 SQIVND (reference sequence). The CDR3 is made up of 12 amino acids. CDR3 residues: CASTNSGNTIYF. CDR3 in DNA: TGTGCCAGTACAAACTCTGGAAACACCATATATTTT.

The chain combines TRBV3-1 (or the pseudogene TRBV3-2) with TRBJ2-2, with 14 bases that match TRBD2. The CDR3 has 17 residues. V dropped 2 bases and J dropped 4; count of bases not matched to a gene: 3. Germline CDR1 is LGHDT and CDR2 is YNNKEL (reference sequence). The CDR3 DNA follows: TGTGCCAGCAGCCAACGAGGACTAGCGGGGGGCACCGGGGAGCTGTTTTTT. Amino acids: CASSQRGLAGGTGELFF.

The chain combines TRBV4-1 with TRBJ2-1; TRBD1 is a possible D gene (6 bases). The CDR3 sequence is 16 residues long. V shed 2 bases and J shed 0 bases, with 11 bases lying between them. Germline CDR1 and CDR2: MGHRA and YSYEKL. CDR3 in amino acids: CASSQPDRSSYNEQFF. CDR3 nucleotides: TGCGCCAGCAGCCAACCTGACAGGAGCTCCTACAATGAGCAGTTCTTC.

The gene calls are TRBV7-9 and TRBJ2-1; 11 bases line up with TRBD2. Trimming took 4 bases from V and 6 from J; bases not matched to a gene: 17. The germline V gene encodes CDR1 SEHNR and CDR2 FQNEAQ (reference sequence). This CDR3 has 19 amino acids. CDR3: CASSSPGLAAREVGNEQFF. CDR3 nucleotides: TGTGCCAGCAGCTCCCCGGGACTAGCGGCTAGAGAGGTGGGCAATGAGCAGTTCTTC.

This clone was seen only once. This rearrangement joins TRBV5-6 to TRBJ1-4; D is unresolved. Trimming shortened V by 0 bases and J by 7 bases, and 10 bases separated the two germline ends. CDR1 is SGHDT, CDR2 YYEEEE, per germline. The CDR3 loop spans 14 amino acids. The CDR3 DNA is TGTGCCAGCAGCTTGGGGCGGGGAAGTGAAAAACTGTTTTTT. Translating it yields CASSLGRGSEKLFF.

The rearrangement joins TRBV5-4 to TRBJ2-3; weak D call: TRBD2 (6 bases). Germline CDR1 and CDR2: SGHNT and YYREEE (reference sequence). The CDR3 covers 17 residues. Trimming cost V 0 bases and J 1 base, with 15 bases left between them. The CDR3 DNA reads TGTGCCAGCAGCTTGGATGGGGAGGCTAGCGGCACAGATACGCAGTATTTT. It yields the protein CASSLDGEASGTDTQYF.

This chain joins TRBV6-6 and TRBJ2-7; 14 bases match TRBD2. Unmatched junction bases numbered 3, after V lost 6 bases and J lost 5 bases. Germline CDR1 and CDR2: MNHNY and SVGAGI (reference sequence). The CDR3 is 14 amino acids. The CDR3 nucleotides are TGTGCCAGCAGCAGACTAGCGGGAGGGGACGAGCAGTACTTC. This codes for CASSRLAGGDEQYF.

This clone has just one count. This sequence joins TRBV7-6 and TRBJ2-2; the match to TRBD2 covers 14 bases. Germline CDR1 is SGHVS and CDR2 is FNYEAQ. The length of the CDR3 is 21 residues. The ends lost 1 base at V and 0 bases at J; junction bases unmatched: 10. The CDR3 here is CASSLDPGLAGEVANTGELFF. The DNA of the CDR3 is TGTGCCAGCAGCTTAGATCCGGGACTAGCGGGAGAAGTGGCGAACACCGGGGAGCTGTTTTTT.

J is TRBJ2-1 and V is TRBV6-2 or TRBV6-3; TRBD1 aligns across 9 bases. The trim removed 5 bases at V and 4 bases at J, leaving 18 bases unmatched. CDR1 MNHEY and CDR2 SVGEGT come from the germline V gene. The CDR3 consists of 19 residues. The CDR3 DNA reads TGTGCCAGCAGTCTAGGACAGGGGTTACCGGGAGTAAGGTACAATGAGCAGTTCTTC. Its protein product is CASSLGQGLPGVRYNEQFF.

The gene calls are TRBV24-1 and TRBJ1-5; D call uncertain. The ends were cut back, 1 base at V and 3 bases at J, with 9 bases in the middle. The V gene's germline CDR1 is KGHDR and CDR2 SFDVKD. The CDR3 runs 15 residues. CDR3 sequence: CATSDFGRPNQPQHF. CDR3 coding DNA: TGTGCCACCAGTGATTTTGGTAGACCCAATCAGCCCCAGCATTTT.

CDR3 DNA sequence: TGTGCTAGTGGCTCCCCTGGACAGGACATAATGAACACTGAAGCTTTCTTT. This codes for CASGSPGQDIMNTEAFF. The chain uses TRBV12-5 and TRBJ1-1; 7 nucleotides line up with TRBD1. The V gene end was trimmed by 6 bases and the J gene end by 0 bases; junction bases not matched to a gene: 13. Germline V gene sequence: CDR1 LGHNT, CDR2 FRNRAP. The CDR3 loop spans 17 amino acids.

The V gene is TRBV19, the J gene TRBJ2-3, with TRBD2 matching over 8 bases. This CDR3 region has 14 residues. V lost 6 bases to trimming and J lost 5 bases; unmatched junction nucleotides: 7. The germline gives CDR1 LNHDA, CDR2 SQIVND (reference sequence). The CDR3 nucleotides read TGTGCCAGTAGGAGCGGGAGCGATAAAGATACGCAGTATTTT. It translates to CASRSGSDKDTQYF. The full variable domain, in which reference TRBV19 and TRBJ2-3 provide the parts outside the CDR3, is DGGITQSPKYLFRKEGQNVTLSCEQNLNHDAMYWYRQDPGQGLRLIYYSQIVNDFQKGDIAEGYSVSREKKESFPLTVTSAQKNPTAFYLCASRSGSDKDTQYFGPGTRLTVL.

There are a few counts of this clone. The rearrangement uses TRBV27 and TRBJ2-7, with a tentative D call TRBD2 (5 bases). CDR1 and CDR2 from the germline V gene are MNHEY and SMNVEV (reference sequence). The V and J ends lost 6 bases and 3 bases respectively, with 15 bases between them. CDR3 length: 14 amino acids. CDR3 protein: CASSRERGYYEQYF. The CDR3 DNA reads TGTGCCAGCAGCCGCGAAAGAGGGTACTACGAGCAGTACTTC.

This chain links TRBV5-1 with TRBJ2-2, with a tentative D call TRBD1 (6 bases). CDR1 and CDR2 from the germline V gene are SGHRS and YFSETQ. This CDR3 is built from 15 residues. The ends were cut back, 5 bases at V and 2 bases at J, with 13 bases in the middle. The CDR3 region has the DNA TGCGCCAGCAGTCGTCCGGGACAAAACACCGGGGAGCTGTTTTTT. Amino acid sequence: CASSRPGQNTGELFF.

Notes on this clone: The sample holds other DNA sequences that translate to the same CDR3. The chain is built from TRBV28 and TRBJ2-7; D call uncertain. V was shortened by 3 bases and J by 4 bases, with 4 bases between the two germline ends. Germline V gene sequence: CDR1 MDHEN, CDR2 SYDVKM. The CDR3 consists of 11 residues. CDR3 DNA sequence: TGTGCCAGCAGTTTCCGGTACGAGCAGTACTTC. Protein: CASSFRYEQYF. The whole variable domain, filled in from reference TRBV28 and TRBJ2-7, reads DVKVTQSSRYLVKRTGEKVFLECVQDMDHENMFWYRQDPGLGLRLIYFSYDVKMKEKGDIPEGYSVSREKKERFSLILESASTNQTSMYLCASSFRYEQYFGPGTRLTVT.

The chain is built from TRBV27 and TRBJ1-2, with a weak D call TRBD1 (6 bases). CDR3 length equals 16 residues. Trimming stripped 4 bases from V and 2 bases from J, with 17 bases between. Germline V CDR1 and CDR2: MNHEY, SMNVEV (reference sequence). The CDR3 protein is CASSSPGRGRNYGYTF. The DNA for the CDR3 is TGTGCCAGCAGTTCCCCCGGGCGGGGGCGAAACTATGGCTACACCTTC.

This chain joins TRBV7-2 and TRBJ2-1, with D maybe TRBD2 (6 bases). This CDR3 contains 15 residues. CDR1 and CDR2 from the germline V gene are SGHTA and FQGNSA. Trimming stripped 5 bases from V and 4 bases from J, with 15 bases between. CDR3 protein: CASSLGLPAYNEQFF. The CDR3 nucleotides are TGTGCCAGCAGCCTGGGACTCCCAGCGTACAATGAGCAGTTCTTC.

On this clone itself: Relative to the germline gene, one junction end is altered; a read error may explain this. The same CDR3 is also encoded by other DNA sequences in this sample. The chain joins TRBV12-3 or TRBV12-4 to TRBJ1-5; 8 bases are a match to TRBD1. The CDR3 loop spans 13 amino acids. The CDR3, as DNA: TGTGCCAGCAGCCTGGACAGGGATCAACCCCAGCATTTT. This codes for CASSLDRDQPQHF.

The chain is built from TRBV28 and TRBJ1-2, with 7 bases that match TRBD1. V gave up 6 bases and J gave up 3 bases; unmatched junction bases: 16. This CDR3 has 17 amino acids. Germline V gene sequence: CDR1 MDHEN, CDR2 SYDVKM. The CDR3 loop reads CASREPTGWYSHYGYTF. The CDR3 DNA is TGTGCCAGCAGGGAACCGACAGGGTGGTATAGTCACTATGGCTACACCTTC.

The chain recombines TRBV30 with TRBJ2-3; D may correspond to TRBD1 or TRBD2 (6 bases each). Germline V CDR1 and CDR2: GTSNPN, SVGIG (reference sequence). The CDR3 consists of 15 residues. Trimming took 0 bases from V and 6 from J, leaving 16 bases between them. The DNA for the CDR3 is TGTGCCTGGAGTGTACCCGGGGGCGCGGGGGATACGCAGTATTTT. As protein: CAWSVPGGAGDTQYF.

The chain couples TRBV10-1 to TRBJ1-5; D possibly corresponds to TRBD1 (5 bases). The CDR3 covers 11 residues. V was pared by 11 bases and J by 6 bases, with 11 bases between. Looked up from germline, CDR1 is WNHNN and CDR2 is SYGVQD (reference sequence). The CDR3 region has the DNA TGCGCCCCCGACGGGGGTCAGCCCCAGCATTTT. Protein: CAPDGGQPQHF.

This chain's CDR3 is CASSLWVGDETQYF. The CDR3 DNA follows: TGTGCCAGCAGCTTGTGGGTAGGAGACGAGACCCAGTACTTC. The J gene is TRBJ2-5, the V gene TRBV5-5; D is undetermined. Germline V lookup: CDR1 SGHKS, CDR2 YYEKEE (reference sequence). Between the trimmed V and J ends, which lost 1 base and 5 bases, there was a span of 12 bases. The CDR3 contains 14 residues.

The genes are TRBV5-1 and TRBJ2-5, with TRBD2 as a possible D gene (6 bases). Germline V gene lookup returns CDR1 SGHRS and CDR2 YFSETQ. This CDR3 spans 13 amino acids. V was trimmed by 4 bases and J by 5 bases, leaving 12 bases between them. The CDR3 DNA follows: TGCGCCAGCAGCCGGTCGGGGGAGGAGACCCAGTACTTC. It is translated as CASSRSGEETQYF.

The genes are TRBV11-1 and TRBJ2-3, with TRBD2 matching 13 bases. Looked up from germline, CDR1 is SGHAT and CDR2 is FQDESV (reference sequence). With V trimmed by 5 bases and J by 7 bases, 3 bases remained unmatched. CDR3 length equals 14 residues. CDR3 nucleotides: TGTGCCAGCAGCGGGACTAGCGGGACAAATACGCAGTATTTT. Encoded protein: CASSGTSGTNTQYF.